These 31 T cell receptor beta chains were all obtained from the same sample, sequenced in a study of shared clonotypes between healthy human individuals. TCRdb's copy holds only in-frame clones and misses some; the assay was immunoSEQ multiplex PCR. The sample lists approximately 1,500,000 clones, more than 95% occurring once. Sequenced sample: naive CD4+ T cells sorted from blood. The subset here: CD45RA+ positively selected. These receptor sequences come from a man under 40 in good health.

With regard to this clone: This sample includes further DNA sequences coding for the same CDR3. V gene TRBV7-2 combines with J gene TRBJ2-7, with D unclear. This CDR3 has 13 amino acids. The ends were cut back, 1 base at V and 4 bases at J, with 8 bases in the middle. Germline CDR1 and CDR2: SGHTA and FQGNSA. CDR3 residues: CASSLGRGYEQYF. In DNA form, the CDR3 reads TGTGCCAGCAGCTTAGGGCGAGGATACGAGCAGTACTTC.

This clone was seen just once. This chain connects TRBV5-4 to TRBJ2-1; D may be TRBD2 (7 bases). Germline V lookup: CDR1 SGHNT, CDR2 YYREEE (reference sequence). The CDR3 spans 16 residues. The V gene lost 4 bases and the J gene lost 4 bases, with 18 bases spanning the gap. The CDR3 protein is CASSPGGALGYNEQFF. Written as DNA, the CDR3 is TGTGCCAGCAGCCCGGGGGGCGCTTTAGGGTACAATGAGCAGTTCTTC.

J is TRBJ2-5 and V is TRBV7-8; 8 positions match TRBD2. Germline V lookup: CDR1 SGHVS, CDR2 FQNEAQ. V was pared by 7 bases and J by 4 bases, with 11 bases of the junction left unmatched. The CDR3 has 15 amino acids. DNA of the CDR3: TGTGCCAGCACTTCGAGGGGTAGCGGGATAGAGACCCAGTACTTC. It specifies CASTSRGSGIETQYF.

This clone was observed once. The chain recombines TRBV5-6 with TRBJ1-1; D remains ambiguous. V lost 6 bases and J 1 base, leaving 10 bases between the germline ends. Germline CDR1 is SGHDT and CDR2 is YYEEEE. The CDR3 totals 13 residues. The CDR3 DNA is TGTGCCAGCACCCATGAAAGGAACACTGAAGCTTTCTTT. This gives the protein CASTHERNTEAFF.

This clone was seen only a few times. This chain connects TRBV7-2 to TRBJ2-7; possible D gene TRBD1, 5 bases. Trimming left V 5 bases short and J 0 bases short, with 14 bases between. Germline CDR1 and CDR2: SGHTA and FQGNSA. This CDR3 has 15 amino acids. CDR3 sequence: CASSREGALSYEQYF. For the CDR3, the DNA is TGTGCCAGCAGCCGCGAAGGGGCCCTCTCCTACGAGCAGTACTTC.

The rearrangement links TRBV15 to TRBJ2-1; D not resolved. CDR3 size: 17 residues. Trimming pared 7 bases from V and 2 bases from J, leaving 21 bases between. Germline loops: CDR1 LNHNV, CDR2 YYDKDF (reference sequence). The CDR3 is CATKNRAQSIAYNEQFF. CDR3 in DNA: TGTGCCACCAAAAACAGAGCTCAGTCCATAGCCTACAATGAGCAGTTCTTC.

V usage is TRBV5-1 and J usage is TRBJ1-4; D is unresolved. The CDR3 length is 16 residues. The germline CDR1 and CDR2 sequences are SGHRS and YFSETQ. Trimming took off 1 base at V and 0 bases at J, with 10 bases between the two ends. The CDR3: CASSLSPRATNEKLFF. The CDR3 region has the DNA TGCGCCAGCAGCTTGTCCCCCAGAGCAACTAATGAAAAACTGTTTTTT.

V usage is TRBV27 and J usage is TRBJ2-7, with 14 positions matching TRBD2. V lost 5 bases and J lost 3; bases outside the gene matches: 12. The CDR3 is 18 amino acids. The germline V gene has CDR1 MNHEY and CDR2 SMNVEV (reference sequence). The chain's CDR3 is CASSPPLLTSGGGYEQYF. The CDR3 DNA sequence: TGTGCCAGCAGTCCCCCACTACTGACTAGCGGGGGGGGCTACGAGCAGTACTTC.

This chain's CDR3 is CASRLGDSPRGGQYF. The DNA for the CDR3 is TGTGCCAGCAGATTAGGGGACAGCCCCAGGGGCGGGCAGTACTTC. The J gene is TRBJ2-7, the V gene TRBV27; 7 nucleotides align to TRBD1. CDR1 and CDR2 (germline): MNHEY, SMNVEV (reference sequence). The CDR3 extends over 15 amino acids. V shed 6 bases and J 9 bases; nucleotides not matched to a gene: 17.

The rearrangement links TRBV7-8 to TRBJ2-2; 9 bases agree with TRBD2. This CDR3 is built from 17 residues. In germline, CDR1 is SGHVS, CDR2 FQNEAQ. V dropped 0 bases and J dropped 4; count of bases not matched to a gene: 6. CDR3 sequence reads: CASSLAISGSRTGELFF. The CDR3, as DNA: TGTGCCAGCAGCTTAGCGATTAGCGGGAGTCGCACCGGGGAGCTGTTTTTT.

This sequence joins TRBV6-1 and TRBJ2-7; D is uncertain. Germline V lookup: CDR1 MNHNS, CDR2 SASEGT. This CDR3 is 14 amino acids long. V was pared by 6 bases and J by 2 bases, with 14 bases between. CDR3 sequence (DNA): TGTGCCAGCAGCCCCATTGGGTTTGCCTACGAGCAGTACTTC. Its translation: CASSPIGFAYEQYF.

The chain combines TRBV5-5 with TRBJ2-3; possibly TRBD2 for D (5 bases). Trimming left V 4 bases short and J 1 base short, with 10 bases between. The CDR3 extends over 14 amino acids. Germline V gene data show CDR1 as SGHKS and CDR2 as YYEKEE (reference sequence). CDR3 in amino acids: CASSPVEGTDTQYF. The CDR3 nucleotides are TGTGCCAGCAGCCCGGTGGAGGGCACAGATACGCAGTATTTT. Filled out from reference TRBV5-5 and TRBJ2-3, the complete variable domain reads DAGVTQSPTHLIKTRGQQVTLRCSPISGHKSVSWYQQVLGQGPQFIFQYYEKEERGRGNFPDRFSARQFPNYSSELNVNALLLGDSALYLCASSPVEGTDTQYFGPGTRLTVL.

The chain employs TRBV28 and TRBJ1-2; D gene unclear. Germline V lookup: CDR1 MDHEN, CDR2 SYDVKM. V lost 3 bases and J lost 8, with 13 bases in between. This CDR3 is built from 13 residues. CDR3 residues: CASSFDLTTGYTF. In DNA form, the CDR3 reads TGTGCCAGCAGTTTTGACCTCACAACCGGCTACACCTTC.

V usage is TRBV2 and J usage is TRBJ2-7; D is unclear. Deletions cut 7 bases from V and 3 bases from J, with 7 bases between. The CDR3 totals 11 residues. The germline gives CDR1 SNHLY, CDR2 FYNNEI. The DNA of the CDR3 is TGTGCCAGCAAACTGAGCTACGAGCAGTACTTC. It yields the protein CASKLSYEQYF.

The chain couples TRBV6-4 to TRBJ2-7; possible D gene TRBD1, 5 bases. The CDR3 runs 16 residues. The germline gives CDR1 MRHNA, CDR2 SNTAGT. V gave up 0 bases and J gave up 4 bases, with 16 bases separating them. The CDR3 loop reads CASSDSGHKGWYEQYF. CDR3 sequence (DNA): TGTGCCAGCAGTGACTCCGGACACAAAGGATGGTACGAGCAGTACTTC.

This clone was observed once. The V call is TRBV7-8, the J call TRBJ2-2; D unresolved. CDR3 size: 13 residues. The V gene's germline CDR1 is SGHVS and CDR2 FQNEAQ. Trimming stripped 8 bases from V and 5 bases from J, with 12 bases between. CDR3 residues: CASQLTPTGELFF. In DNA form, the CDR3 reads TGTGCCAGCCAGCTAACCCCGACCGGGGAGCTGTTTTTT.

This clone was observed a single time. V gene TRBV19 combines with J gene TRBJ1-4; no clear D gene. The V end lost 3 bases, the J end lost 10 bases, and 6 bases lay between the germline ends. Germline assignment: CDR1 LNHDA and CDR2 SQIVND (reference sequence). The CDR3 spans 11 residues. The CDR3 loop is CASSMTGKLFF. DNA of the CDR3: TGTGCCAGTAGTATGACCGGAAAACTGTTTTTT.

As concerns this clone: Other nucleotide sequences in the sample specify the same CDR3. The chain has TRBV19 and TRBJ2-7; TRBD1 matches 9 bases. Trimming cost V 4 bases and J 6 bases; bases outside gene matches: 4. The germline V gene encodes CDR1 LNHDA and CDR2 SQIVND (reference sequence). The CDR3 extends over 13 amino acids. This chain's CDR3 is CASSSGQGTEQYF. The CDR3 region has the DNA TGTGCCAGTAGTAGTGGACAGGGGACCGAGCAGTACTTC.

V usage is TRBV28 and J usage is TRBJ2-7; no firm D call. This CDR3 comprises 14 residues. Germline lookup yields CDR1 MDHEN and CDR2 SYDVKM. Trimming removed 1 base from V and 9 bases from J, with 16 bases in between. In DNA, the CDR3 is TGTGCCAGCAGTTTATCTAACGGTGCCGTGGTGCAGTACTTC. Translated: CASSLSNGAVVQYF.

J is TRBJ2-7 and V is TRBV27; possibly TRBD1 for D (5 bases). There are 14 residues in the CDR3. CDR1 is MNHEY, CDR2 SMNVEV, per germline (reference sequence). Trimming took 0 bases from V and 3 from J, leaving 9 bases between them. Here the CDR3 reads CASSLSGAYYEQYF. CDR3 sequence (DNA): TGTGCCAGCAGTTTATCTGGGGCTTACTACGAGCAGTACTTC.

The CDR3 loop reads CAWTHGGTEAFF. CDR3 DNA: TGTGCCTGGACCCATGGGGGCACTGAAGCTTTCTTT. The chain couples TRBV30 to TRBJ1-1, with D perhaps TRBD1 (5 bases). The CDR3 has 12 residues. Per germline, CDR1 GTSNPN and CDR2 SVGIG (reference sequence). The V and J ends lost 4 bases and 4 bases respectively, with 10 bases between them.

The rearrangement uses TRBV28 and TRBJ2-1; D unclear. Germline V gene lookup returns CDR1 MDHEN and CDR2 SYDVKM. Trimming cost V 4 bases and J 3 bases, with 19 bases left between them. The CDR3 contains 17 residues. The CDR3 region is CASSSPPLGLSYNEQFF. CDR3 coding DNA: TGTGCCAGCAGTTCCCCCCCGCTAGGCCTGAGCTACAATGAGCAGTTCTTC.

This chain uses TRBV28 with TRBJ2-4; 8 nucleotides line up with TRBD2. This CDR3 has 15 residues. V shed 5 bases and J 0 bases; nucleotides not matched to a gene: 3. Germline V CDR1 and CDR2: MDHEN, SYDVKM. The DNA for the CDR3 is TGTGCCAGCAGTACGGGAGGGCTAGCCAAAAACATTCAGTACTTC. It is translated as CASSTGGLAKNIQYF.

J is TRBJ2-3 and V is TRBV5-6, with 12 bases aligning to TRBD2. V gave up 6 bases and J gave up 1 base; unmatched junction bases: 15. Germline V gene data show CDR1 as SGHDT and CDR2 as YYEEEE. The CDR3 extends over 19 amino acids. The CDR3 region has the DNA TGTGCCAGCACCCGGGAGAGCCTAGCGGGGGGGTTAGGCACAGATACGCAGTATTTT. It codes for CASTRESLAGGLGTDTQYF.

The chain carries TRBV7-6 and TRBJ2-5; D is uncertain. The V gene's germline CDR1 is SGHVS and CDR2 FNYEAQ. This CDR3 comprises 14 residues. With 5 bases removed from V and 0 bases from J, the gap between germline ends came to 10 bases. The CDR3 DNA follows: TGTGCCAGCAGCCAGAACTCGTACCAAGAGACCCAGTACTTC. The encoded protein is CASSQNSYQETQYF.

The CDR3 here is CASTSGKTEQYF. CDR3 nucleotides: TGTGCCAGCACCTCCGGAAAGACCGAGCAGTACTTC. The chain carries TRBV28 and TRBJ2-7, with D uncertain. Germline V gene data show CDR1 as MDHEN and CDR2 as SYDVKM. The length of the CDR3 is 12 residues. V was pared by 7 bases and J by 6 bases, with 13 bases between. Using reference TRBV28 and TRBJ2-7 for the parts outside the CDR3, the full variable domain is DVKVTQSSRYLVKRTGEKVFLECVQDMDHENMFWYRQDPGLGLRLIYFSYDVKMKEKGDIPEGYSVSREKKERFSLILESASTNQTSMYLCASTSGKTEQYFGPGTRLTVT.

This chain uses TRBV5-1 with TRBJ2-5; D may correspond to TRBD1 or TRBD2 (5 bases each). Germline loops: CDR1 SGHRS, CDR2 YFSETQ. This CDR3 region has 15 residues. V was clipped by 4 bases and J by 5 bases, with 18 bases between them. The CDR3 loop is CASSPGPPWRETQYF. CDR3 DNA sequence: TGCGCCAGCAGCCCGGGACCGCCCTGGCGGGAGACCCAGTACTTC.

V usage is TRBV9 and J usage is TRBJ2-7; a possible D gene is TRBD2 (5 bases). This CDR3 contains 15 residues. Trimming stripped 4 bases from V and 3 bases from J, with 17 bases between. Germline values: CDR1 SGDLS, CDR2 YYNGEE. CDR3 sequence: CASSPSVSGIYEQYF. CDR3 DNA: TGTGCCAGCAGCCCCAGTGTCTCGGGGATCTACGAGCAGTACTTC.

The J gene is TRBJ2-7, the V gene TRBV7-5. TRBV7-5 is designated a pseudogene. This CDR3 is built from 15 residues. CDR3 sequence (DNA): TGTGCCAGAAGCCGAACCCGGGACCTAACCTACGAGCAGTACTTC. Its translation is CARSRTRDLTYEQYF.

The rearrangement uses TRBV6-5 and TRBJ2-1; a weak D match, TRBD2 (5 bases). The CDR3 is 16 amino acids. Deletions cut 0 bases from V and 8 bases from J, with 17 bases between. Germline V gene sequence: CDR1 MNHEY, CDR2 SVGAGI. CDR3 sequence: CASSYSGGLADDEQFF. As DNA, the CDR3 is TGTGCCAGCAGTTACTCAGGCGGTCTAGCCGACGATGAGCAGTTCTTC.

The CDR3 sequence: CASSLLGQGNEQFF. The CDR3 DNA follows: TGTGCCAGCAGCTTACTTGGCCAGGGCAATGAGCAGTTCTTC. The chain has TRBV7-2 and TRBJ2-1, with TRBD1 as a possible D gene (5 bases). The CDR3 length is 14 residues. Per germline, CDR1 SGHTA and CDR2 FQGNSA. Trimming left V 2 bases short and J 6 bases short, with 11 bases between.